This T cell receptor beta chain emerged from a study of OX40 agonist ivuxolimab in advanced cancers. About the study as a whole: The costimulatory receptor OX40 (CD134) was targeted by ivuxolimab, a fully human IgG2 agonistic monoclonal antibody. The paper covers the monotherapy dose-escalation part of the phase I ivuxolimab trial, which included N ≈ 52 patients. Three dose-escalation patients achieved partial responses, one with hepatocellular carcinoma and two with cutaneous melanoma. A male proportion of 75% to 85% and a mean age of roughly 55 years, ranging from 23 to 79, were recorded for the dose-escalation cohort. Intravenous ivuxolimab was administered to patients every 2 weeks at six dose levels: 0.01, 0.1, 0.3, 1.5, 3 and 10 mg/kg. The point of sequencing TCRbeta in the periphery was to test whether ivuxolimab changed TCR sequence diversity and drove clonal T-cell expansion. Of the roughly 52 dose-escalation patients, hepatocellular carcinoma was present in about 20, melanoma in approximately 15, renal cell carcinoma in 9 and head and neck cancer in 9. Patients were allowed to have had prior anti-PD-1, anti-PD-L1 or anti-CTLA-4 therapy, and 40% of the dose-escalation patients had previously received checkpoint inhibitors. Study-level results and caveats: In the 0.1-3.0 mg/kg groups, partial responders had among the lowest normalized peripheral clonal expansion, particularly in CD8+ T cells. The antigen specificity of the peripheral T cells that underwent clonal expansion was not determined. After ivuxolimab, expanded clones were on average more numerous among CD8+ T cells than among CD4+ T cells. Low levels of normalized T-cell clonal expansion were also seen in some patients who did not respond. At doses from 0.1 to 3.0 mg/kg, clonal expansion was seen in both CD4+ and CD8+ blood T cells between baseline and week 6.

Points on this clone: This clone's antigen is unknown. Qualities for individual bases were not recorded, and no much larger clone is one base off.

In the germline V gene (reference sequence), CDR1 corresponds to LNHDA and CDR2 to SQIVND. The junction shows trimming of 8 bases on V and 6 bases on J, and the gene matches do not reach 10 bases of it. Counted from cysteine to phenylalanine, this CDR3 has 14 amino acids. The sequence is cut down to CDR3 DNA, 42 bases in frame from base 1. The trial excluded patients who had a history of autoimmune disease or were on systemic immunosuppression. Peripheral blood for TCR sequencing was collected from all dose cohorts at baseline, on cycle 4 day 1, and on cycle 7 day 1. The samples were drawn from a first-in-human, open-label, multicenter phase I dose-escalation trial of ivuxolimab. Adults with locally advanced or metastatic melanoma, renal cell, hepatocellular, or head and neck squamous cell carcinoma were enrolled in the trial. Before TCR sequencing, CD4+ T cells and CD8+ T cells from peripheral blood were sorted into separate populations.

Genomic DNA was extracted from sorted cells for sequencing of the TCRbeta CDR3 region. TCRbeta CDR3 regions were sequenced using the immunoSEQ Assay. Here the immuneACCESS table is served through TCRdb, limited to in-frame sequences with V and J called. Missing clones are a known gap in these copies; in checked studies unresolved V genes cover under half, and the rest lacks a known reason. The sample table shows around 69,000 clones, and 88% are seen once. Approximately 2.6% of the sample lies in the top ten. The specimen was CD4+ or CD8+ T cells sorted from blood, collected in a trial of the OX40 agonist ivuxolimab. The V and J segments used are TRBV19 and TRBJ1-1, and 9 bases in between align with TRBD1. The receptor's source is an adult with an advanced solid tumor such as melanoma, head and neck, liver or kidney cancer. Here is the DNA: TGTGCCAGTCTCCGGGACAGGGTGTTCTCTGAAGCTTTCTTT. Its protein is CASLRDRVFSEAFF. The reference TRBV19 and TRBJ1-1 proteins fill in what lies around the CDR3, so the full variable domain reads DGGITQSPKYLFRKEGQNVTLSCEQNLNHDAMYWYRQDPGQGLRLIYYSQIVNDFQKGDIAEGYSVSREKKESFPLTVTSAQKNPTAFYLCASLRDRVFSEAFFGQGTRLTVV.